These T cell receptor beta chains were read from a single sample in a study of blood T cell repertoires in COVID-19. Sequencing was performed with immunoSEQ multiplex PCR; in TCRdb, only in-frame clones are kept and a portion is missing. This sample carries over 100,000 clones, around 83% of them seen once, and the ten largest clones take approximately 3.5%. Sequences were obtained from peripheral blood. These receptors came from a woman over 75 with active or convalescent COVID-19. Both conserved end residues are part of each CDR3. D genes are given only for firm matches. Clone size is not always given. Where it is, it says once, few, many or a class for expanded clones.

CDR3: CASSVGTAGGEQYF
DNA: TGTGCCAGCAGCGTCGGGACAGCCGGCGGCGAGCAGTACTTC
D: TRBD1
J: TRBJ2-7
size: -
V: TRBV11-3

CDR3: CATSAPGTDYNEQFF
DNA: TGTGCCACCAGTGCCCCAGGGACAGATTACAATGAGCAGTTCTTC
D: TRBD1
J: TRBJ2-1
size: -
V: TRBV24-1

CDR3: CASSSDRGRVNTEAFF
DNA: TGTGCCAGCAGTTCTGACAGGGGGCGCGTGAACACTGAAGCTTTCTTT
D: TRBD1
J: TRBJ1-1
size: -
V: TRBV6-2/TRBV6-3

CDR3: CASSLEGVNGYTF
DNA: TGCGCCAGCAGCTTGGAGGGAGTTAATGGCTACACCTTC
D: -
J: TRBJ1-2
size: many
V: TRBV5-1

CDR3: CASSLGTGTGETQYF
DNA: TGCGCCAGCAGCTTGGGCACTGGGACAGGGGAGACCCAGTACTTC
D: TRBD1
J: TRBJ2-5
size: once
V: TRBV5-1

CDR3: CASSGGRVSAYGYTF
DNA: TGTGCCAGCTCGGGGGGCAGGGTTTCGGCCTATGGCTACACCTTC
D: -
J: TRBJ1-2
size: few
V: TRBV9

CDR3: CASSQGQIATNEKLFF
DNA: TGTGCCAGCAGCCAAGGCCAGATTGCAACTAATGAAAAACTGTTTTTT
D: -
J: TRBJ1-4
size: -
V: TRBV3-1/TRBV3-2

CDR3: CASSLIRGTEAFF
DNA: TGCGCCAGCAGCTTGATACGGGGCACTGAAGCTTTCTTT
D: -
J: TRBJ1-1
size: -
V: TRBV5-1

CDR3: CAISEIVAALTATNEKLFF
DNA: TGTGCCATCAGTGAGATTGTAGCCGCGTTGACCGCAACTAATGAAAAACTGTTTTTT
D: -
J: TRBJ1-4
size: -
V: TRBV10-3

CDR3: CSVDDTYNEQFF
DNA: TGCAGCGTTGATGACACTTACAATGAGCAGTTCTTC
D: -
J: TRBJ2-1
size: -
V: TRBV29-1

CDR3: CASSLDRGQTQYF
DNA: TGTGCCAGCAGCCTTGACAGGGGCCAGACCCAGTACTTC
D: TRBD1
J: TRBJ2-5
size: -
V: TRBV5-6

CDR3: CASSLNRAGMGEKLFF
DNA: TGTGCCAGCAGCTTAAATCGGGCAGGGATGGGTGAAAAACTGTTTTTT
D: -
J: TRBJ1-4
size: -
V: TRBV4-2

CDR3: CASSSGAFYEQYF
DNA: TGTGCCAGTAGTAGCGGGGCCTTCTACGAGCAGTACTTC
D: -
J: TRBJ2-7
size: -
V: TRBV19

CDR3: CSVEPRSAYNEQFF
DNA: TGCAGCGTTGAACCCCGTTCGGCCTACAATGAGCAGTTCTTC
D: -
J: TRBJ2-1
size: -
V: TRBV29-1

CDR3: CASSIDGLSGRFVGELFF
DNA: TGTGCCAGTAGTATAGATGGTTTAAGCGGGAGGTTTGTCGGGGAGCTGTTTTTT
D: TRBD2
J: TRBJ2-2
size: -
V: TRBV19

CDR3: CASSKNRGTYGYTF
DNA: TGTGCCAGCAGTAAAAACAGGGGGACCTATGGCTACACCTTC
D: TRBD1
J: TRBJ1-2
size: -
V: TRBV6-2/TRBV6-3

CDR3: CASGGEVGGTDTQYF
DNA: TGTGCCAGCGGCGGGGAGGTTGGGGGCACAGATACGCAGTATTTT
D: -
J: TRBJ2-3
size: -
V: TRBV21-1

CDR3: CASSSLQGAETQYF
DNA: TGCGCCAGCAGCTCACTACAGGGGGCTGAGACCCAGTACTTC
D: TRBD1
J: TRBJ2-5
size: -
V: TRBV5-1

CDR3: CASDSLGVSSGANVLTF
DNA: TGTGCCAGCGACAGTTTAGGTGTATCCTCTGGGGCCAACGTCCTGACTTTC
D: -
J: TRBJ2-6
size: few
V: TRBV19

CDR3: CSASSPSSYNEQFF
DNA: TGCAGTGCTAGTTCTCCTAGCTCCTACAATGAGCAGTTCTTC
D: -
J: TRBJ2-1
size: -
V: TRBV20-1

CDR3: CASSSASGHQETQYF
DNA: TGCGCCAGCAGCTCGGCTAGCGGACATCAAGAGACCCAGTACTTC
D: TRBD2
J: TRBJ2-5
size: -
V: TRBV5-1

CDR3: CASSLSRLSGQPQHF
DNA: TGTGCCAGCAGTTTGTCTCGACTGAGCGGACAGCCCCAGCATTTT
D: -
J: TRBJ1-5
size: -
V: TRBV28

CDR3: CASSPPIGGFNSGNTIYF
DNA: TGTGCCAGCAGTCCCCCTATCGGGGGGTTTAACTCTGGAAACACCATATATTTT
D: -
J: TRBJ1-3
size: -
V: TRBV21-1

CDR3: CASSRQGVDNSPLHF
DNA: TGTGCCAGCAGTCGACAGGGCGTGGATAATTCACCCCTCCACTTT
D: TRBD1
J: TRBJ1-6
size: -
V: TRBV28

CDR3: CASSPLNSYEQYF
DNA: TGTGCCAGCAGCCCCCTAAACTCCTACGAGCAGTACTTC
D: -
J: TRBJ2-7
size: -
V: TRBV11-2

CDR3: CATGDRETNEKLFF
DNA: TGTGCCACCGGGGACAGGGAGACTAATGAAAAACTGTTTTTT
D: TRBD1
J: TRBJ1-4
size: -
V: TRBV24-1

CDR3: CASSPRGLAGGVYNEQFF
DNA: TGTGCCAGCAGTCCACGCGGACTAGCGGGGGGGGTCTACAATGAGCAGTTCTTC
D: TRBD2
J: TRBJ2-1
size: -
V: TRBV6-6

CDR3: CASSLVGTGELFF
DNA: TGTGCCAGCAGCTTAGTCGGCACCGGGGAGCTGTTTTTT
D: -
J: TRBJ2-2
size: -
V: TRBV11-2

CDR3: CASSWDRGLNNEQFF
DNA: TGTGCCAGCAGCTGGGACAGGGGGCTTAACAATGAGCAGTTCTTC
D: TRBD1
J: TRBJ2-1
size: -
V: TRBV27

CDR3: CASSLGGSTNEKLFF
DNA: TGTGCCAGCAGCTTAGGGGGTTCAACTAATGAAAAACTGTTTTTT
D: -
J: TRBJ1-4
size: -
V: TRBV5-4

CDR3: CASSSTGSFGTGELFF
DNA: TGCGCCAGCAGCTCTACAGGGTCCTTCGGCACCGGGGAGCTGTTTTTT
D: -
J: TRBJ2-2
size: -
V: TRBV5-1

CDR3: CASSATSGVGELFF
DNA: TGTGCCAGCTCGGCGACTAGCGGTGTCGGGGAGCTGTTTTTT
D: TRBD2
J: TRBJ2-2
size: -
V: TRBV18

CDR3: CASSNQPGQGALGYTF
DNA: TGTGCCAGTAGTAATCAACCGGGACAGGGGGCGCTGGGCTACACCTTC
D: TRBD1
J: TRBJ1-2
size: -
V: TRBV19

CDR3: CASSSFQDGTGEAFF
DNA: TGTGCCAGCTCATCCTTCCAGGACGGTACAGGTGAAGCTTTCTTT
D: -
J: TRBJ1-1
size: -
V: TRBV18

CDR3: CVSSEGPGANYGYTF
DNA: TGTGTCAGCAGTGAAGGCCCAGGGGCTAACTATGGCTACACCTTC
D: -
J: TRBJ1-2
size: once
V: TRBV6-1

CDR3: CASRLSIQGTGELFF
DNA: TGTGCCAGCAGACTCTCTATACAGGGGACCGGGGAGCTGTTTTTT
D: TRBD1
J: TRBJ2-2
size: -
V: TRBV28

CDR3: CASSLGSSGSSDTQYF
DNA: TGTGCCAGCAGCTTAGGCTCTAGCGGGAGTTCAGATACGCAGTATTTT
D: TRBD2
J: TRBJ2-3
size: -
V: TRBV11-2

CDR3: CATGRGTTNEKLFF
DNA: TGTGCCACCGGGCGGGGCACAACTAATGAAAAACTGTTTTTT
D: -
J: TRBJ1-4
size: -
V: TRBV6-5

CDR3: CASSLASGRGYGYTF
DNA: TGTGCCAGCAGCTTGGCTTCCGGACGGGGCTATGGCTACACCTTC
D: -
J: TRBJ1-2
size: -
V: TRBV5-8

CDR3: CASSIDGTGRGSAGELFF
DNA: TGTGCCAGTAGTATAGATGGTACCGGCAGGGGGTCCGCCGGGGAGCTGTTTTTT
D: TRBD1
J: TRBJ2-2
size: once
V: TRBV19

CDR3: CASSEGRANTDTQYF
DNA: TGTGCCAGCAGCGAGGGGAGGGCTAACACAGATACGCAGTATTTT
D: TRBD2
J: TRBJ2-3
size: -
V: TRBV9

CDR3: CASRRTGDNYGYTF
DNA: TGTGCCAGCAGAAGGACAGGGGATAACTATGGCTACACCTTC
D: TRBD1
J: TRBJ1-2
size: -
V: TRBV7-2

CDR3: CASSREGRGVKNSPLHF
DNA: TGTGCCAGCAGTCGAGAGGGACGGGGGGTAAAGAATTCACCCCTCCACTTT
D: -
J: TRBJ1-6
size: -
V: TRBV28

CDR3: CASSPVLGHSGNTIYF
DNA: TGTGCCAGCAGCCCCGTGCTAGGTCACTCTGGAAACACCATATATTTT
D: -
J: TRBJ1-3
size: -
V: TRBV9

CDR3: CASSLDRGQLLHF
DNA: TGTGCCAGCAGCCTCGACCGGGGACAGTTACTCCACTTT
D: TRBD1
J: TRBJ1-6
size: once
V: TRBV3-1/TRBV3-2

CDR3: CASSLFQGLEAFF
DNA: TGCGCCAGCAGCTTATTTCAGGGCCTTGAAGCTTTCTTT
D: -
J: TRBJ1-1
size: -
V: TRBV5-1

CDR3: CASSQIQGAYYEQYF
DNA: TGTGCCAGCAGCCAGATACAGGGAGCTTACTACGAGCAGTACTTC
D: -
J: TRBJ2-7
size: -
V: TRBV3-1/TRBV3-2

CDR3: CASSLALPGGAGDSTIYF
DNA: TGTGCTAGCAGCTTAGCGTTACCAGGGGGCGCAGGGGACTCGACCATATATTTT
D: TRBD1
J: TRBJ1-3
size: -
V: TRBV7-7

CDR3: CASSLQGGVSPLHF
DNA: TGTGCCAGCAGCTTACAGGGAGGGGTTTCACCCCTCCACTTT
D: -
J: TRBJ1-6
size: -
V: TRBV7-2

CDR3: CASIPHRRTEAFF
DNA: TGTGCCAGCATCCCCCACAGGCGTACTGAAGCTTTCTTT
D: -
J: TRBJ1-1
size: -
V: TRBV12-3/TRBV12-4

CDR3: CASSYHRGLLNEQFF
DNA: TGTGCCAGCAGTTACCACAGGGGTCTTTTAAATGAGCAGTTCTTC
D: TRBD1
J: TRBJ2-1
size: -
V: TRBV6-6

CDR3: CASSLYSGASYEQYF
DNA: TGTGCCAGCAGCCTGTATAGCGGGGCCTCCTACGAGCAGTACTTC
D: TRBD2
J: TRBJ2-7
size: few
V: TRBV3-1/TRBV3-2

CDR3: CATSDTGGSNQETQYF
DNA: TGTGCCACCAGTGATACGGGGGGCAGTAACCAAGAGACCCAGTACTTC
D: -
J: TRBJ2-5
size: -
V: TRBV24-1

CDR3: CASSFGSQDEKLFF
DNA: TGTGCCAGCAGCTTTGGATCTCAGGATGAAAAACTGTTTTTT
D: -
J: TRBJ1-4
size: -
V: TRBV5-4